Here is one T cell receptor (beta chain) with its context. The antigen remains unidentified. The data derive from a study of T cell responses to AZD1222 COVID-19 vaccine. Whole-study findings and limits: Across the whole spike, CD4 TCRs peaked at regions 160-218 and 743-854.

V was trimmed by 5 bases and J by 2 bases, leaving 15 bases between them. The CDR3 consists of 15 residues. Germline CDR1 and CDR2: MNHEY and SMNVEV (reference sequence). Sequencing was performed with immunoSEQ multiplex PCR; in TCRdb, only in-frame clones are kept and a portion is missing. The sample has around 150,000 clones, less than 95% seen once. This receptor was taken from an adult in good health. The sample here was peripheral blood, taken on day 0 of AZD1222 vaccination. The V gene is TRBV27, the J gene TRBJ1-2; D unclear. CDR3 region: CASSQRVGPNYGYTF. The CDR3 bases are TGTGCCAGCAGTCAGAGGGTGGGTCCGAACTATGGCTACACCTTC.